Below are 27 T cell receptor beta chains sequenced from a single sample in a study of blood T cell repertoires in COVID-19. Generated by immunoSEQ multiplex PCR, the TCRdb table keeps only in-frame clones and is missing some. The repertoire holds about 77,000 clones, with 70% to 80% as singletons. Sequencing used peripheral blood. These receptors all stem from a man between 70 and 80 years old with active or convalescent COVID-19.

The rearrangement links TRBV6-5 to TRBJ1-3; D gene uncertain. The V and J ends lost 7 bases and 6 bases respectively, with 4 bases between them. This CDR3 contains 10 residues. The germline gives CDR1 MNHEY, CDR2 SVGAGI. The CDR3 nucleotides read TGTGCCAGCATTCAAAACACCATATATTTT. Translation: CASIQNTIYF.

This chain connects TRBV5-4 to TRBJ1-1; D gene ambiguous. Per germline, CDR1 SGHNT and CDR2 YYREEE (reference sequence). The CDR3 consists of 12 residues. Trimming took off 2 bases at V and 1 base at J, with 3 bases between the two ends. The CDR3 DNA reads as TGTGCCAGCAGCTTTCGGAACACTGAAGCTTTCTTT. Its translation is CASSFRNTEAFF.

The chain has TRBV29-1 and TRBJ1-2; 8 bases map to TRBD1. V lost 1 base to trimming and J lost 9 bases; unmatched junction nucleotides: 7. Per germline, CDR1 SQVTM and CDR2 ANQGSEA. The CDR3 has 13 residues. This CDR3 is CSVEGTGWLSYTF. In nucleotides, the CDR3 is TGCAGCGTTGAAGGGACAGGGTGGTTGAGCTACACCTTC.

The count of this clone is one. V is TRBV7-5 and J is TRBJ2-7; TRBD1, the D gene given by the table, was not confirmed from the DNA. TRBV7-5 is given as a pseudogene. This CDR3 region has 16 residues. The CDR3: CVRSLEDRPKGDEQYF. DNA for the CDR3: TGTGTCAGAAGCTTAGAGGACAGACCAAAAGGGGACGAGCAGTACTTC.

J is TRBJ2-5 and V is TRBV18; 11 bases align to TRBD2. This CDR3 spans 16 amino acids. V lost 2 bases and J lost 5; bases outside the gene matches: 7. CDR1 and CDR2 (germline): KGHSH, LQKENI. This chain's CDR3 is CASSPNSGGAGETQYF. The CDR3 DNA reads TGTGCCAGCTCACCAAATAGCGGGGGGGCCGGTGAGACCCAGTACTTC.

This clone was observed a handful of times. The rearrangement joins TRBV27 to TRBJ2-2, with D maybe TRBD1 (7 bases). This CDR3 comprises 15 residues. The germline V and J ends were trimmed by 6 bases and 8 bases, with 19 bases remaining between them. Germline-derived CDR1 and CDR2 are MNHEY and SMNVEV (reference sequence). The CDR3 region is CASSRRRGVMGELFF. The CDR3 DNA reads as TGTGCCAGCAGCAGGCGCAGGGGGGTTATGGGGGAGCTGTTTTTT.

The table lists this clone with a count of one. V usage is TRBV10-2 and J usage is TRBJ2-2; a weak D match, TRBD2 (6 bases). V gave up 8 bases and J gave up 5 bases, with 12 bases separating them. The CDR3 totals 13 residues. In germline, CDR1 is WSHSY, CDR2 SAAADI. Written as DNA, the CDR3 is TGCGCCAGCGGCGGGGAAGTAACCGGGGAGCTGTTTTTT. Protein: CASGGEVTGELFF.

The gene calls are TRBV20-1 and TRBJ2-2; a possible D gene is TRBD2 (5 bases). CDR3 length: 14 amino acids. Trimming stripped 3 bases from V and 7 bases from J, with 15 bases between. Germline CDR1 reads DFQATT; CDR2 reads SNEGSKA (reference sequence). The CDR3 region has the DNA TGCAGTGCTAGTCCACCCCGGGATAGCGGGGAGCTGTTTTTT. This encodes CSASPPRDSGELFF.

The J gene is TRBJ2-2, the V gene TRBV7-9, with 8 bases matching TRBD1. Germline assignment: CDR1 SEHNR and CDR2 FQNEAQ (reference sequence). The CDR3 is made up of 15 amino acids. V shed 5 bases, J shed 7 bases, and the junction held 9 bases outside the gene matches. In DNA, the CDR3 is TGTGCCAGCAGCACCACCAGGGGGCCCCACGGGGAGCTGTTTTTT. It codes for CASSTTRGPHGELFF.

The gene calls are TRBV5-5 and TRBJ2-7, with D possibly matching TRBD2 (7 bases). Germline V gene data show CDR1 as SGHKS and CDR2 as YYEKEE (reference sequence). The V end was cut by 4 bases, the J end by 1 base, with 18 bases between. The CDR3 is 16 residues long. CDR3 residues: CASSPMGGAVSYEQYF. The CDR3 bases are TGTGCCAGCAGCCCGATGGGGGGGGCTGTTTCCTACGAGCAGTACTTC.

For this clone: Different DNA sequences within this sample yield the same CDR3. The J gene is TRBJ2-3, the V gene TRBV19; TRBD2 matches 8 bases. Germline V lookup: CDR1 LNHDA, CDR2 SQIVND (reference sequence). The CDR3 runs 14 residues. V trimming: 3 bases; J trimming: 4 bases; junction bases outside the gene matches: 3. CDR3 nucleotides: TGTGCCAGTAGTATTCCGGGAGGGCCAGATACGCAGTATTTT. Its protein product is CASSIPGGPDTQYF. The variable domain in full, with the rest retrieved from reference TRBV19 and TRBJ2-3, is DGGITQSPKYLFRKEGQNVTLSCEQNLNHDAMYWYRQDPGQGLRLIYYSQIVNDFQKGDIAEGYSVSREKKESFPLTVTSAQKNPTAFYLCASSIPGGPDTQYFGPGTRLTVL.

This chain joins TRBV6-1 and TRBJ1-1; TRBD1 is a possible D gene (6 bases). The V gene lost 1 base and the J gene lost 4 bases, with 13 bases spanning the gap. The CDR3 extends over 15 amino acids. CDR1 MNHNS and CDR2 SASEGT come from the germline V gene. The CDR3 spells CASSEEGGGGTEAFF. Written as DNA, the CDR3 is TGTGCCAGCAGTGAAGAGGGGGGCGGGGGCACTGAAGCTTTCTTT.

Concerning this clone itself: This same CDR3 is encoded by further DNA sequences in the sample. The chain uses TRBV5-1 and TRBJ2-2; tentatively, D is TRBD2 (5 bases). Per germline, CDR1 SGHRS and CDR2 YFSETQ. This CDR3 is 16 amino acids long. V was clipped by 1 base and J by 5 bases, with 15 bases between them. In DNA, the CDR3 is TGCGCCAGCAGCTTGATGGCCGGGGTGGGGACCGGGGAGCTGTTTTTT. This sequence encodes CASSLMAGVGTGELFF. Supplemented by reference TRBV5-1 and TRBJ2-2, the full variable domain reads KAGVTQTPRYLIKTRGQQVTLSCSPISGHRSVSWYQQTPGQGLQFLFEYFSETQRNKGNFPGRFSGRQFSNSRSEMNVSTLELGDSALYLCASSLMAGVGTGELFFGEGSRLTVL.

This clone occurred once. The gene calls are TRBV6-5 and TRBJ1-4; 7 positions match TRBD1. V dropped 4 bases and J dropped 6; count of bases not matched to a gene: 8. The CDR3 is 15 amino acids. The germline V gene encodes CDR1 MNHEY and CDR2 SVGAGI. The CDR3 DNA is TGTGCCAGCAGTTCAACAGGGGCGAAGGATGAAAAACTGTTTTTT. Its protein is CASSSTGAKDEKLFF.

V and J are TRBV28 and TRBJ1-2, with D perhaps TRBD1 (6 bases). Germline V gene lookup returns CDR1 MDHEN and CDR2 SYDVKM. This CDR3 is 12 amino acids long. The ends were cut back, 7 bases at V and 2 bases at J, with 8 bases in the middle. The CDR3 spells CASNGQNYGYTF. CDR3 sequence (DNA): TGTGCCAGCAACGGACAGAACTATGGCTACACCTTC.

This chain joins TRBV3-1 (or the pseudogene TRBV3-2) and TRBJ2-3, with 7 bases identical to TRBD2. The CDR3 contains 14 residues. Trimming cost V 4 bases and J 2 bases; bases outside gene matches: 3. Germline CDR1 is LGHDT and CDR2 is YNNKEL (reference sequence). The CDR3 reads CASSLAGLTDTQYF. The CDR3 DNA is TGTGCCAGCAGCCTAGCGGGCCTCACAGATACGCAGTATTTT.

The rearrangement uses TRBV11-2 and TRBJ2-7; the D gene is possibly TRBD1 (6 bases). Per the germline V gene, CDR1 is SGHAT and CDR2 is FQNNGV. This CDR3 has 15 amino acids. V was pared by 1 base and J by 7 bases, with 17 bases between. The CDR3 nucleotides read TGTGCCAGCAGCTTAGCCTCCGGGACACTACCTGAGCAGTACTTC. Translating it yields CASSLASGTLPEQYF. The full variable domain, with the rest looked up from reference TRBV11-2 and TRBJ2-7, is EAGVAQSPRYKIIEKRQSVAFWCNPISGHATLYWYQQILGQGPKLLIQFQNNGVVDDSQLPKDRFSAERLKGVDSTLKIQPAKLEDSAVYLCASSLASGTLPEQYFGPGTRLTVT.

This clone was seen only a few times. The chain joins TRBV7-2 to TRBJ1-1; D is perhaps TRBD1 (5 bases). Germline values: CDR1 SGHTA, CDR2 FQGNSA. There are 14 residues in the CDR3. Trimming took off 6 bases at V and 1 base at J, with 12 bases between the two ends. The CDR3 spells CASRYRIANTEAFF. DNA of the CDR3: TGTGCCAGCAGATACAGGATAGCGAACACTGAAGCTTTCTTT.

The rearrangement links TRBV6-5 to TRBJ1-6, with TRBD1 identical over 9 bases. The CDR3 is 13 amino acids. CDR1 is MNHEY and CDR2 is SVGAGI in the germline V gene. The junction had 1 base not matched to a gene; V was cut back by 5 bases and J by 8 bases. CDR3 loop: CASSRTGDSPLHF. CDR3 in DNA: TGTGCCAGCAGTCGGACAGGGGATTCACCCCTCCACTTT.

Points on this clone: The junction shows a germline mismatch at one end, possibly a read error. This sequence joins TRBV11-3 and TRBJ2-7, with D perhaps TRBD2 (7 bases). The CDR3 extends over 16 amino acids. CDR1 is SGHNT, CDR2 YENEEA, per germline. The CDR3 reads CASSLIGAGATTPSTF. The CDR3 nucleotides read TGTGCCAGCAGCTTAATTGGGGCGGGGGCCACCACCCCGTCTACTTTC.

The J gene is TRBJ2-1, the V gene TRBV29-1, with D possibly TRBD1 on 5 matching bases. CDR1 and CDR2 from the germline V gene are SQVTM and ANQGSEA. The ends were cut back, 3 bases at V and 0 bases at J, with 6 bases in the middle. This CDR3 has 13 amino acids. The CDR3 is CSVDDSSYNEQFF. The CDR3, as DNA: TGCAGCGTTGATGACAGCTCCTACAATGAGCAGTTCTTC.

The chain recombines TRBV3-1 (or the pseudogene TRBV3-2) with TRBJ2-7; D ambiguous. CDR3 size: 12 residues. The V end lost 5 bases, the J end lost 4 bases, and 9 bases lay between the germline ends. Germline lookup yields CDR1 LGHDT and CDR2 YNNKEL (reference sequence). In nucleotides, the CDR3 is TGTGCCAGCAGCAACTCCCTTTACGAGCAGTACTTC. Its protein is CASSNSLYEQYF.

The V and J genes are TRBV2 and TRBJ2-5; 8 bases match TRBD2. The CDR3 covers 15 residues. The germline V gene encodes CDR1 SNHLY and CDR2 FYNNEI. The V segment lost 7 bases and the J segment 5 bases; nucleotides outside the gene matches: 12. The CDR3 coding sequence is TGTGCCAGCAACAAACTAGCGGAGAGGGGGGAGACCCAGTACTTC. It translates to CASNKLAERGETQYF.

The chain carries TRBV2 and TRBJ2-1; D is possibly TRBD1 (5 bases). Germline loops: CDR1 SNHLY, CDR2 FYNNEI. The CDR3 covers 12 residues. V was pared by 5 bases and J by 7 bases, with 9 bases between. The CDR3 protein is CASSRQLNEQFF. The CDR3 DNA follows: TGTGCCAGCAGTAGACAGTTGAATGAGCAGTTCTTC.

CDR3 amino acids: CAIRGGDSNQPQHF. CDR3 sequence (DNA): TGTGCCATCAGGGGAGGGGATAGCAATCAGCCCCAGCATTTT. The chain uses TRBV10-3 and TRBJ1-5, with TRBD1 as a possible D gene (5 bases). Looked up from germline, CDR1 is ENHRY and CDR2 is SYGVKD. V dropped 6 bases and J dropped 0 bases, with 9 bases sitting between them. This CDR3 region has 14 residues.

V gene TRBV7-9 combines with J gene TRBJ1-1; 7 bases match TRBD1. CDR3 length equals 13 residues. Trimming at V came to 5 bases and at J to 2 bases, leaving 2 bases not matched to a gene. Germline CDR1 reads SEHNR; CDR2 reads FQNEAQ (reference sequence). In DNA, the CDR3 is TGTGCCAGCAGCCGACAGGGCAACACTGAAGCTTTCTTT. As protein: CASSRQGNTEAFF. Complete variable domain (other parts from reference TRBV7-9 and TRBJ1-1): DTGVSQNPRHKITKRGQNVTFRCDPISEHNRLYWYRQTLGQGPEFLTYFQNEAQLEKSRLLSDRFSAERPKGSFSTLEIQRTEQGDSAMYLCASSRQGNTEAFFGQGTRLTVV.

This clone was recorded a few times. CDR3: CASLPGGEGSYEQYF. CDR3 nucleotide sequence: TGTGCCAGCCTCCCGGGTGGGGAGGGCTCCTACGAGCAGTACTTC. The chain joins TRBV28 to TRBJ2-7; TRBD2 agrees at 7 bases. Germline CDR1 and CDR2: MDHEN and SYDVKM. Trimming removed 8 bases from V and 0 bases from J; junction bases left unmatched: 10. There are 15 residues in the CDR3. Variable domain in full (rest from reference TRBV28 and TRBJ2-7): DVKVTQSSRYLVKRTGEKVFLECVQDMDHENMFWYRQDPGLGLRLIYFSYDVKMKEKGDIPEGYSVSREKKERFSLILESASTNQTSMYLCASLPGGEGSYEQYFGPGTRLTVT.